The 13 T cell receptor beta chains listed next were all sequenced from one sample in a study of response to subunit inactivated influenza vaccine. TCRdb independently ran MiXCR on the RT-PCR reads; one entry per CDR3 protein. This table holds 750,000 to 850,000 distinct CDR3 sequences, about 18% found once. Sample: PBMCs from blood, taken 5 to 6 days after vaccination. The receptors stem from a man in his forties or fifties who received an inactivated influenza vaccine.

The chain recombines TRBV27 with TRBJ1-6; D may be TRBD1 (6 bases). Per the germline V gene, CDR1 is MNHEY and CDR2 is SMNVEV (reference sequence). This CDR3 is built from 13 residues. V lost 7 bases to trimming and J lost 7 bases, with 11 bases between them. As DNA, the CDR3 is TGTGCCAGCAACAGGGCAGGAAATTCACCCCTCCACTTT. Translating gives CASNRAGNSPLHF.

This clonotype has more than one count but fewer than ten. The chain carries TRBV4-2 and TRBJ2-3; 7 bases fit TRBD1. Unmatched junction bases numbered 18, after V lost 0 bases and J lost 0 bases. Germline assignment: CDR1 LGHNA and CDR2 YNFKEQ. The CDR3 covers 21 residues. CDR3 loop: CASSQEIVRGNTFHSTDTQYF. The DNA of the CDR3 is TGTGCCAGCAGCCAAGAAATCGTCAGGGGGAACACTTTCCACAGCACAGATACGCAGTATTTT.

In its sample, this clonotype was seen a few times. The rearrangement joins TRBV7-2 to TRBJ2-7; TRBD1 is a possible D gene (5 bases). The CDR3 runs 14 residues. CDR1 is SGHTA and CDR2 is FQGNSA in the germline V gene. With 5 bases removed from V and 2 bases from J, the gap between germline ends came to 13 bases. The CDR3 sequence is CASSPWGSTYEQYF. In nucleotides, the CDR3 is TGTGCCAGCAGCCCTTGGGGCAGTACCTACGAGCAGTACTTC.

This clonotype has only a few counts. This sequence joins TRBV6-2 or TRBV6-3 and TRBJ1-5; D is possibly TRBD1 (5 bases). Trimming removed 2 bases at V and 2 bases at J, with 13 bases between. The length of the CDR3 is 16 residues. Germline V gene data show CDR1 as MNHEY and CDR2 as SVGEGT. As DNA, the CDR3 is TGTGCCAGCAGTTACCTTGTGGGCAGGGGCAATCAGCCCCAGCATTTT. Protein sequence: CASSYLVGRGNQPQHF.

The chain couples TRBV15 to TRBJ2-1; a possible D gene is TRBD2 (5 bases). The CDR3 length is 16 residues. Germline V gene data show CDR1 as LNHNV and CDR2 as YYDKDF (reference sequence). V was cut by 0 bases and J by 0 bases, with 9 bases left in between. The CDR3 bases are TGTGCCACCAGCAGAGAAGCGGTGAGCTCCTACAATGAGCAGTTCTTC. Encoded protein: CATSREAVSSYNEQFF.

This clonotype appeared once. V gene TRBV12-3 or TRBV12-4 combines with J gene TRBJ2-4, with a tentative D call TRBD2 (5 bases). V was pared by 3 bases and J by 8 bases, with 17 bases between. The CDR3 spans 15 residues. The CDR3 loop reads CASSFRSGAAYIQYF. Here the CDR3 DNA reads TGTGCCAGCAGTTTTAGGAGCGGCGCAGCGTACATTCAGTACTTC.

This clonotype was observed a single time. This rearrangement joins TRBV7-9 to TRBJ1-3; D may be TRBD1 (5 bases). The CDR3 runs to 14 residues. Germline V gene sequence: CDR1 SEHNR, CDR2 FQNEAQ (reference sequence). Trimming pared 11 bases from V and 0 bases from J, leaving 14 bases between. CDR3 protein: CAGGGPSSGNTIYF. For the CDR3, the DNA is TGTGCCGGGGGGGGTCCCAGCTCTGGAAACACCATATATTTT.

The chain uses TRBV4-2 and TRBJ1-4; D unresolved. Germline V gene data show CDR1 as LGHNA and CDR2 as YNFKEQ. The germline V and J ends were trimmed by 0 bases and 8 bases, with 10 bases remaining between them. CDR3 length: 14 amino acids. In nucleotides, the CDR3 is TGTGCCAGCAGCCAAGATAATGGATTCGAAAAACTGTTTTTT. Protein product: CASSQDNGFEKLFF.

The chain combines TRBV28 with TRBJ1-5; D may be TRBD1 (6 bases). The germline CDR1 and CDR2 sequences are MDHEN and SYDVKM. Trimming cost V 6 bases and J 2 bases, with 14 bases left between them. This CDR3 has 15 amino acids. The CDR3 coding sequence is TGTGCCAGCAGCCAAGGGGGGGATGGCAATCAGCCCCAGCATTTT. This gives the protein CASSQGGDGNQPQHF.

This clonotype was seen more than once but under ten times. CDR3 nucleotide sequence: TGCGCCAGCAGCTCCCTGGCGGGCAGTAGGAGTAATGAGCAGTTCTTC. Translated: CASSSLAGSRSNEQFF. The chain has TRBV5-1 and TRBJ2-1, with a weak D call TRBD2 (5 bases). V gave up 3 bases and J gave up 7 bases, with 20 bases separating them. Germline V gene sequence: CDR1 SGHRS, CDR2 YFSETQ. The CDR3 consists of 16 residues.

The CDR3, as DNA: TGTGCCACCAGCAGATCCCCCCACAGGGCAACTAATGAAAAACTGTTTTTT. Amino acids: CATSRSPHRATNEKLFF. This sequence joins TRBV15 and TRBJ1-4; D possibly corresponds to TRBD1 (6 bases). CDR1 LNHNV and CDR2 YYDKDF come from the germline V gene (reference sequence). The CDR3 is 17 amino acids. The germline V and J ends were trimmed by 2 bases and 0 bases, with 13 bases remaining between them.

This rearrangement joins TRBV29-1 to TRBJ2-5; D might be TRBD1 (6 bases). Trimming took off 7 bases at V and 2 bases at J, with 17 bases between the two ends. This CDR3 is built from 14 residues. Germline CDR1 and CDR2: SQVTM and ANQGSEA. The CDR3 spells CSANRARRQETQYF. CDR3 nucleotides: TGCAGCGCCAACAGGGCGAGACGTCAAGAGACCCAGTACTTC.

This clonotype was detected only a few times. The V call is TRBV11-1, the J call TRBJ2-7; D gene uncertain. Trimming left V 2 bases short and J 4 bases short, with 9 bases between. Germline V gene data show CDR1 as SGHAT and CDR2 as FQDESV (reference sequence). The CDR3 has 13 amino acids. In nucleotides, the CDR3 is TGTGCCAGCAGCTTACCATCCTTGTACGAGCAGTACTTC. It is translated as CASSLPSLYEQYF.